The text below deals with one T cell receptor beta chain. No antigen is known for it. The sample originates from a study of cytomegalovirus exposure and HLA in healthy donors. Whole-study results and caveats: The tendency of first-cohort TCR clusters to co-occur in the roughly 130 validation repertoires was the finding of a later analysis. The study put 150 or so TCR beta chains on its list as cytomegalovirus-associated. Rarity characterized most TCR sequences, yet some public TCRs appeared in many donors. There were a few CMV-associated chains whose specificity for CMV antigens was confirmed in vitro.

The assay was immunoSEQ multiplex PCR, and TCRdb's table has in-frame clones only and misses some. The sample has under 200,000 clones, roughly 90% seen once. The V gene's germline CDR1 is SGDLS and CDR2 YYNGEE. This CDR3 comprises 12 residues. V was trimmed by 5 bases and J by 5 bases, leaving 7 bases between them. The source of this sequence is a woman between 18 and 29 years old in good health and CMV-seropositive. This chain uses TRBV9 with TRBJ2-2; tentative D call: TRBD2 (5 bases). The sequenced material came from PBMCs. The CDR3 DNA reads as TGTGCCAGCAGTCTAGCAACCGGGGAGCTGTTTTTT. Amino acid sequence: CASSLATGELFF.